This T cell receptor beta chain is drawn from a study of T cells after posttransplantation cyclophosphamide. Study-level findings and limits: Donor CD8+ memory clones often dominated recipient blood repertoires at later times. TRB overlap between skin or GI tissue T cells and blood was limited.

Many counts were recorded for this clone. The antigen remains unidentified. Generated by immunoSEQ multiplex PCR, the TCRdb table keeps only in-frame clones and is missing some. The table records tens of thousands of clones without singletons, the ten largest covering about 5%. This clonotype was obtained from a woman in her fifties or sixties in good health and a related stem cell transplant donor. The source material was PBMCs.

CDR3 sequence reads: CASSGTGWNYTF. The CDR3 coding sequence is TGTGCCAGCAGCGGTACAGGATGGAACTACACCTTC. This chain links TRBV2 with TRBJ1-2; a weak D match, TRBD1 (5 bases). Trimming stripped 6 bases from V and 10 bases from J, with 15 bases between. Germline CDR1 and CDR2: SNHLY and FYNNEI. The CDR3 covers 12 residues.